This TCR beta chain derives from a study of blood T cell repertoires in COVID-19. At the level of the study: Samples of COVID-19 (acute and convalescent) were obtained from the United States, Italy and Spain. Sources were T cells, B-cell-depleted T cells, or PBMCs; the material itself was cDNA or gDNA.

J gave up 0 bases and V 3 bases, and 4 bases lay outside the gene matches. Germline loops: CDR1 LGHNT, CDR2 FRNRAP. There are 16 residues in the CDR3. Study processing details: Nucleated cell number was recorded as an estimate derived from reference gene primer amplification. Sequencing used immunoSEQ multiplex PCR; TCRdb keeps in-frame clones, though not all of them. The D gene and trimming were derived from the DNA, and the V and J assignments and clone size from that table. The sample has tens of thousands of clones; 70% to 90% are singletons. This chain connects TRBV12-5 to TRBJ1-4; 7 bases fit TRBD1. The sequence came from a human donor with active COVID-19. The donor label of this sample is uncertain. The sequencing input was peripheral blood. The CDR3 spells CASGFPTGATNEKLFF. The CDR3, as DNA: TGTGCTAGTGGTTTTCCAACAGGGGCAACTAATGAAAAACTGTTTTTT. The full variable domain, with the rest looked up from reference TRBV12-5 and TRBJ1-4, is DARVTQTPRHKVTEMGQEVTMRCQPILGHNTVFWYRQTMMQGLELLAYFRNRAPLDDSGMPKDRFSAEMPDATLATLKIQPSEPRDSAVYFCASGFPTGATNEKLFFGSGTQLSVL.